This T cell receptor beta chain came from a study of T-cell reconstitution after alpha-beta-depleted transplantation in children. The TCRbeta library incorporated unique molecular identifiers. TCRdb independently ran MiXCR on the PCR reads; one entry per CDR3 protein. The repertoire holds some 640,000 distinct CDR3 sequences, with 15% to 20% as singletons. Trimming removed 5 bases from V and 1 base from J, with 11 bases in between. This CDR3 region has 14 residues. CDR1 and CDR2 (germline): SGHRS, YFSETQ. J is TRBJ2-3 and V is TRBV5-1, with no clear D. The clonotype was recovered from a human donor who donated a stem cell graft to a child with acute myeloid leukemia. The sample consisted of PBMCs from the stem cell graft donor, taken from the stem cell graft. The CDR3 DNA reads as TGCGCCAGCAGTCGGGCGCTGGGCACAGATACGCAGTATTTT. Its protein product is CASSRALGTDTQYF.